Included here is one T cell receptor beta chain sequence, with context. As yet, its antigen is unknown. TCRdb called the 5' RACE reads again in MiXCR, with one record for every CDR3 protein. The table has approximately 670,000 distinct CDR3 sequences, 5.5% to 7.5% seen once. The V gene's germline CDR1 is MNHEY and CDR2 SVGAGI. Trimming shortened V by 0 bases and J by 4 bases, and 10 bases separated the two germline ends. The CDR3 contains 14 residues. The sample comes from a study of identical twins. General observations from the study: Abundant beta clonotypes from cord blood bore fewer insertions; memory repertoires lacked this pattern. Researchers caution that invariant MAIT and iNKT cells could partly confound zero-insertion analyses. The study found that models underestimated out-of-frame TCR alpha sharing in monozygotic twins. For out-of-frame beta sequences, excess twin sharing was weaker.

The sample was naive T cells sorted from blood. The chain carries TRBV6-5 and TRBJ2-7; possible D gene TRBD1, 6 bases. The TCR originated in a man younger than 35 in good health. This chain's CDR3 is CASSYSPQGYEQYF. DNA for the CDR3: TGTGCCAGCAGTTACTCACCGCAGGGGTACGAGCAGTACTTC.